Listed below are T cell receptor beta chains from one sample, sequenced in a study of blood T cell repertoires in COVID-19. Sequencing used immunoSEQ multiplex PCR; TCRdb keeps in-frame clones, though not all of them. The top ten hold about 1% of the sample, which has about 260,000 clones, about 90% seen once. The source material was PBMCs or T cells enriched from blood (not recorded which). Source of these receptors: a man aged 45 to 65 who had been exposed to COVID-19. Each CDR3 is given with its conserved first and last residue. A D gene is named only where the DNA matches it firmly. Rows may omit the clone size; those that give it use once, few, many or a size class.

cdr3_length j_call v_call d_call clone_size cdr3_aa cdr3_nt
15 TRBJ2-5 TRBV3-1/TRBV3-2 TRBD1 - CASSQVGTDQETQYF TGTGCCAGCAGCCAAGTCGGGACAGACCAAGAGACCCAGTACTTC
13 TRBJ2-7 TRBV12-3/TRBV12-4 TRBD1 - CASSDRAPYEQYF TGTGCCAGCAGCGACAGGGCTCCCTACGAGCAGTACTTC
16 TRBJ1-1 TRBV10-3 - - CAISERNRGLNTEAFF TGTGCCATCAGTGAAAGGAATCGGGGTCTGAACACTGAAGCTTTCTTT
14 TRBJ1-1 TRBV10-2 - - CASSEGGIGTEAFF TGCGCCAGCAGTGAGGGGGGGATTGGCACTGAAGCTTTCTTT
12 TRBJ2-7 TRBV18 - - CASSRDSHEQYF TGTGCCAGCTCCAGAGACAGTCACGAGCAGTACTTC
15 TRBJ2-5 TRBV7-3 - - CASSLGASTAETQYF TGTGCCAGCAGCTTAGGGGCCTCGACGGCGGAGACCCAGTACTTC
13 TRBJ2-1 TRBV5-6 - - CASSLLIGGEQFF TGTGCCAGCAGCTTGTTAATAGGGGGTGAGCAGTTCTTC
14 TRBJ1-5 TRBV19 - once CASKYTGSRQPQHF TGTGCCAGTAAGTACACAGGGTCGCGGCAGCCCCAGCATTTT
14 TRBJ1-6 TRBV30 TRBD1 few CAWDQGGRYSPLHF TGTGCCTGGGACCAGGGGGGCCGTTATTCACCCCTCCACTTT
15 TRBJ2-1 TRBV6-5 - - CASSLTGSSYNEQFF TGTGCCAGCAGCTTGACTGGAAGCTCCTACAATGAGCAGTTCTTC
16 TRBJ2-5 TRBV6-5 TRBD1 - CASSYSRTGYSETQYF TGTGCCAGCAGTTACTCGAGGACAGGGTATTCAGAGACCCAGTACTTC
17 TRBJ2-1 TRBV7-9 TRBD1 once CASSLRQGLRSYNEQFF TGTGCCAGCAGCTTAAGACAGGGCCTAAGGTCCTACAATGAGCAGTTCTTC
17 TRBJ2-1 TRBV28 TRBD2 - CASKAPSGRARGDEQFF TGTGCCAGCAAGGCCCCCAGCGGGAGGGCCCGAGGCGATGAGCAGTTCTTC
16 TRBJ1-1 TRBV13 TRBD1 - CASSRLPGQGGTEAFF TGTGCCAGCAGCAGACTACCGGGACAGGGTGGGACTGAAGCTTTCTTT
15 TRBJ1-1 TRBV5-1 TRBD1 - CASSPRQGTNTEAFF TGCGCCAGCAGCCCAAGACAGGGAACGAACACTGAAGCTTTCTTT
15 TRBJ2-1 TRBV3-1/TRBV3-2 - - CASSQEAGAYNEQFF TGTGCCAGCAGCCAAGAGGCAGGGGCTTACAATGAGCAGTTCTTC
13 TRBJ1-1 TRBV18 - - CASSHFREAEAFF TGTGCCAGCTCGCATTTCAGGGAAGCTGAAGCTTTCTTT
14 TRBJ1-5 TRBV5-1 - - CASSLTGSDQPQHF TGCGCCAGCAGCTTGACAGGATCGGATCAGCCCCAGCATTTT
15 TRBJ1-2 TRBV5-1 TRBD1 - CASSREMTGNYGYTF TGCGCCAGCAGCCGGGAAATGACAGGGAACTATGGCTACACCTTC
13 TRBJ2-1 TRBV5-1 - - CASRLDIGNEQFF TGCGCCAGCAGATTGGACATCGGGAATGAGCAGTTCTTC
13 TRBJ1-2 TRBV27 - - CASSPTGVYGYTF TGTGCCAGCAGTCCGACGGGGGTCTATGGCTACACCTTC
16 TRBJ2-1 TRBV5-4 TRBD2 - CASSPPGLAQYNEQFF TGTGCCAGCAGCCCCCCTGGACTAGCTCAATACAATGAGCAGTTCTTC
14 TRBJ1-2 TRBV28 TRBD1 - CASSSGTANYGYTF TGTGCCAGCAGCTCCGGGACAGCTAACTATGGCTACACCTTC
15 TRBJ2-1 TRBV11-3 - once CASSLRLRGSNEQFF TGTGCCAGCAGCTTAAGGTTGAGGGGGAGCAATGAGCAGTTCTTC
13 TRBJ2-7 TRBV6-5 - - CASSIQGTYEQYF TGTGCCAGCAGTATACAGGGAACCTACGAGCAGTACTTC
16 TRBJ2-1 TRBV4-1 TRBD1 - CASSQEGTDSYNEQFF TGCGCCAGCAGCCAAGAGGGGACAGACTCCTACAATGAGCAGTTCTTC
15 TRBJ1-6 TRBV5-6 - - CASSLQVSQGSPLHF TGTGCCAGCAGCTTGCAGGTCTCCCAGGGTTCACCCCTCCACTTT
15 TRBJ1-4 TRBV15 - - CATSRDGLASEKLFF TGTGCCACCAGCAGAGACGGGCTAGCCAGTGAAAAACTGTTTTTT
16 TRBJ2-5 TRBV3-1/TRBV3-2 - - CASSRGTSPSYETQYF TGTGCCAGCAGCCGAGGGACTTCCCCCTCATACGAGACCCAGTACTTC
18 TRBJ1-2 TRBV15 TRBD1 - CATSRDRNRDRVYYGYTF TGTGCCACCAGCAGAGATCGCAACCGGGACAGGGTCTACTATGGCTACACCTTC
17 TRBJ2-2 TRBV7-2 TRBD2 - CASSSNPSGGRTGELFF TGTGCCAGCAGCTCCAACCCTAGCGGGGGTCGCACCGGGGAGCTGTTTTTT
12 TRBJ2-5 TRBV29-1 - - CSIQGLQETQYF TGCAGCATACAGGGTCTCCAAGAGACCCAGTACTTC
16 TRBJ1-1 TRBV15 - - CATSRPTGGGDTEAFF TGTGCCACCAGCAGGCCGACAGGCGGGGGGGACACTGAAGCTTTCTTT
15 TRBJ1-1 TRBV28 - - CASRTQGIGGTEAFF TGTGCCAGCAGGACGCAGGGGATCGGCGGCACTGAAGCTTTCTTT
13 TRBJ2-1 TRBV6-5 - - CASRPSRYNEQFF TGTGCCAGCAGGCCGAGTCGTTACAATGAGCAGTTCTTC
14 TRBJ2-7 TRBV15 - - CATSRDRVIREQYF TGTGCCACCAGCAGAGATCGGGTCATCCGCGAGCAGTACTTC
14 TRBJ2-3 TRBV14 TRBD1 - CASSLDRGWDTQYF TGTGCCAGCAGCCTGGACAGGGGATGGGATACGCAGTATTTT
18 TRBJ1-2 TRBV7-3 - - CASSLLNPRSGLAYGYTF TGTGCCAGCAGCCTACTGAACCCCCGGAGCGGGTTGGCCTATGGCTACACCTTC
12 TRBJ1-6 TRBV2 - - CASSGNNSPLHF TGTGCCAGCTCGGGAAATAATTCACCCCTCCACTTT
15 TRBJ2-2 TRBV28 - few CASSLTRAPGGELFF TGTGCCAGCAGCCTGACTAGGGCACCAGGAGGGGAGCTGTTTTTT
15 TRBJ2-5 TRBV7-3 - - CASSQLATGAETQYF TGTGCCAGCAGCCAGCTAGCGACCGGGGCGGAGACCCAGTACTTC
17 TRBJ2-1 TRBV7-2 - - CASSLVLAGRAYNEQFF TGTGCCAGCAGCTTAGTCCTTGCGGGACGGGCCTACAATGAGCAGTTCTTC
15 TRBJ2-1 TRBV5-1 TRBD2 - CASSLGLADYNEQFF TGCGCCAGCAGCTTGGGGCTAGCGGACTACAATGAGCAGTTCTTC
20 TRBJ1-4 TRBV5-1 TRBD1 - CASSLEPGQGNFPTNEKLFF TGCGCCAGCAGCCTAGAGCCGGGACAGGGGAATTTTCCGACTAATGAAAAACTGTTTTTT
14 TRBJ1-2 TRBV6-5 TRBD1 - CASREGQGVYGYTF TGTGCCAGCAGGGAGGGACAGGGGGTCTATGGCTACACCTTC
16 TRBJ1-2 TRBV28 - - CASRRSYRHESYGYTF TGTGCCAGCAGAAGAAGCTACAGACACGAAAGTTATGGCTACACCTTC
15 TRBJ2-3 TRBV9 - - CASSVDAGGTDTQYF TGTGCCAGCAGCGTAGACGCAGGGGGCACAGATACGCAGTATTTT
15 TRBJ1-2 TRBV28 TRBD1 - CASSSKGARFGGYTF TGTGCCAGCAGTTCGAAGGGGGCGAGGTTCGGTGGCTACACCTTC
14 TRBJ1-2 TRBV11-2 - - CASSLSVDPRGYTF TGTGCCAGCAGCTTATCCGTAGATCCTCGTGGCTACACCTTC
17 TRBJ1-6 TRBV7-6 TRBD1 - CASSSSVVRRGPSPLHF TGTGCCAGCAGCTCCTCGGTGGTTCGCAGGGGGCCTTCACCCCTCCACTTT
13 TRBJ1-4 TRBV28 - - CASTETAYEKLFF TGTGCCAGCACCGAGACAGCGTATGAAAAACTGTTTTTT
16 TRBJ2-3 TRBV5-1 TRBD1 - CASSLGRTGGTDTQYF TGCGCCAGCAGCTTAGGACGGACAGGGGGCACAGATACGCAGTATTTT
16 TRBJ2-2 TRBV7-2 - - CASSQGRAWNTGELFF TGTGCCAGCAGCCAGGGCCGGGCGTGGAACACCGGGGAGCTGTTTTTT
16 TRBJ1-2 TRBV3-1/TRBV3-2 - - CASSPSQGLGGYGYTF TGTGCCAGCAGCCCATCCCAGGGATTAGGTGGATATGGCTACACCTTC
16 TRBJ2-1 TRBV7-9 TRBD2 - CASSRLGLAGDNEQFF TGTGCCAGCAGCCGCCTTGGACTAGCGGGGGACAATGAGCAGTTCTTC
14 TRBJ1-1 TRBV5-1 - - CASSFSTVNTEAFF TGCGCCAGCAGCTTTAGTACAGTGAACACTGAAGCTTTCTTT
15 TRBJ1-5 TRBV19 - - CASRLPGGANQPQHF TGTGCCAGTAGGCTCCCCGGGGGAGCCAATCAGCCCCAGCATTTT